Reported below is one T cell receptor (beta chain). Its target is unknown. The data are from a study of cytomegalovirus exposure and HLA in healthy donors. Study overall: Most donors, just over 80% of a few hundred genotyped, fell in the Caucasian-associated ancestry cluster.

Germline loops: CDR1 SGHTA, CDR2 FQGNSA. V shed 7 bases and J shed 0 bases, with 10 bases lying between them. The CDR3 extends over 13 amino acids. Use of 60 Vbeta and 13 Jbeta primers characterized the PCR. Profiling relied on immunoSEQ multiplex PCR, and the TCRdb table lists in-frame clones only, not all of them. In the table there are around 100,000 clones, over 70% of which are singletons. Study-wide points: A reported reduction in N-insertions relative to the roughly 710-donor mean was seen in an Asian-associated ancestry cluster in a later analysis. TRBV6-2, TRBV6-3 and other indistinguishable V segments were excluded. The classifier, whose performance was assessed in both the original and validation cohorts, reportedly diagnosed cytomegalovirus status with high specificity and sensitivity.

This sequence was found in a man aged 45 to 65 in good health and CMV-seropositive. Sequencing used PBMCs. V usage is TRBV7-2 and J usage is TRBJ2-7; D is undetermined. The CDR3 loop is CASKFGGSYEQYF. DNA for the CDR3: TGTGCCAGCAAATTTGGCGGCTCCTACGAGCAGTACTTC.